The sequence of this T cell receptor (beta chain) was determined in a study of cytomegalovirus exposure and HLA in healthy donors (dated by TCRdb to about 2017). With regard to the full study: According to a later analysis, the 120 or so validation repertoires were produced on the same platform as the 700 or so repertoires of the first cohort. The study was designed to test whether signatures of past pathogen exposure could be identified by cataloging public T cell receptors. In addition to the first cohort of approximately 650 subjects, a separate validation cohort of 120 different subjects was used. To predict cytomegalovirus infection status, the study combined high-throughput TCR immunosequencing, statistical association of individual TCRs with disease status, and machine learning. Paper-wide results and their limitations: A total of 150 or so TCR beta chains were listed by the study as associated with cytomegalovirus. The classifier was reported to diagnose cytomegalovirus status with high specificity and sensitivity in both the original cohort and the validation cohort. A few of the identified cytomegalovirus-associated TCR beta chains were confirmed in vitro to be specific for cytomegalovirus antigens. A later analysis found that TCRs clustered in the first cohort also tended to co-occur in the approximately 120 validation repertoires, with approximately 94% of cluster scores above 0. According to the authors, the approach could potentially be generalized to other disease states and immunological phenotypes. While some public TCRs were present in many individuals, most TCR sequences turned up only very rarely across donors. All 130 or so repertoires were used to score co-occurrence in the validation cohort in a later analysis, because that analysis had no HLA typing for the cohort.

From the germline V gene, CDR1 is KGHSH and CDR2 is LQKENI. V is shortened by 4 bases, J by 4 bases, and the region joining them spans 17 bases. The CDR3 has 15 amino acids, counting the end cysteine and phenylalanine. Of the read, only the CDR3 DNA is kept; its 45 bases are in frame from base 1. Receptor libraries were prepared by the immunoSEQ multiplex PCR assay. As for how the authors treated the data: A statistical classification framework was built to diagnose cytomegalovirus status from the catalog of TCR beta chain sequences. TCRdb provides this immuneACCESS table in a form limited to in-frame rearrangements. Some clones are lacking; in checked studies, under half of them reflect an unresolved V gene, and why the rest are absent is not known. V and J calls and clone size are copied from that table; D and trimming were computed from the DNA. This sample has 350,000 or so clones in its table, and roughly 85% of those were observed once. About 0.8% of the sample is in the top ten clones.

The donors were included in the validation cohort of some 120 subjects, a group kept apart from the roughly 670-subject first cohort. On this clone itself: The clone's antigen remains unknown. Base qualities are not provided; no much larger clone lies one nucleotide away.

This TCR was recovered from a woman aged 18-29 years in good health and CMV-seronegative. The sequence is built from TRBV18 and TRBJ2-7, and TRBD2 may be the D gene, going by 6 matching bases. Sequenced sample: PBMCs. The bases are TGTGCCAGCTCACTGATGGGGGGAACAGAATACGAGCAGTACTTC. It translates as CASSLMGGTEYEQYF.